Below, 5 T cell receptor beta chains from the same sample are listed, as sequenced in a study of T-cell reconstitution after alpha-beta-depleted transplantation in children. Library preparation (for TCRbeta) was performed with unique molecular identifiers. MiXCR, run by TCRdb on the PCR reads, gives a single entry per CDR3 protein. The table lists about 230,000 distinct CDR3 sequences, around 12% of them singletons. Material: PBMCs from the stem cell graft donor, obtained from the stem cell graft. These receptors were collected from a human donor who donated a stem cell graft to a child with acute lymphoblastic leukemia.

A word on this clonotype: A clone one base away is much larger, so this may be a read error. This sequence joins TRBV3-1 and TRBJ2-1; D gene unclear. Germline CDR1 and CDR2: LGHDT and YNNKEL (reference sequence). CDR3 length: 18 amino acids. CDR3 DNA: TGTGCCAGCAGCCAACTCCCGATGAGTAAGAGCTCCTACAATGATCAGTTCTTC. Amino acid sequence: CASSQLPMSKSSYNDQFF.

This clonotype was detected ten times or more. The chain carries TRBV27 and TRBJ2-3, with D unclear. V lost 8 bases to trimming and J lost 0 bases, with 12 bases between them. Germline values: CDR1 MNHEY, CDR2 SMNVEV (reference sequence). The CDR3 spans 14 residues. CDR3 in amino acids: CASAIGRSTDTQYF. The DNA of the CDR3 is TGTGCCAGCGCCATTGGGCGGAGCACAGATACGCAGTATTTT.

There are many counts of this clonotype. The genes are TRBV5-1 and TRBJ2-1; 10 nucleotides line up with TRBD1. The germline gives CDR1 SGHRS, CDR2 YFSETQ. J lost 7 bases, V lost 2 bases, and 9 bases had no gene match. The CDR3 extends over 16 amino acids. The CDR3 is CASSFTGTGVWNEQFF. CDR3 in DNA: TGCGCCAGCAGCTTTACCGGGACAGGGGTATGGAATGAGCAGTTCTTC.

This clonotype was seen only once. This could be a read error, since a much larger clone is one nucleotide away. It is likely a read error, because the conserved phenylalanine at the end of the CDR3 is missing. The chain links TRBV12-3 or TRBV12-4 to TRBJ1-6; TRBD1 aligns across 11 bases. This CDR3 region has 14 residues. The J segment lost 10 bases and the V segment lost 5 bases, leaving 4 bases of the junction unmatched. CDR3 sequence: CASSGQGAGSPLHL. In DNA, the CDR3 is TGTGCCAGCAGTGGACAGGGGGCAGGGTCACCCCTCCACTTA.

This clonotype has at least ten counts. In nucleotides, the CDR3 is TGCGCCAGCAGCGGACTAGCGGGCACAGATACGCAGTATTTT. Translated, it gives CASSGLAGTDTQYF. The rearrangement joins TRBV4-3 to TRBJ2-3; TRBD2 matches at 10 bases. V shed 5 bases, J shed 1 base, and the junction held 0 bases outside the gene matches. The CDR3 is made up of 14 amino acids. Per the germline V gene, CDR1 is LGHNA and CDR2 is YSLEER.